The 32 T cell receptor beta chains below come from one sample, sequenced in a study of cytomegalovirus exposure and HLA in healthy donors. The data were produced by immunoSEQ multiplex PCR, yet TCRdb's version contains in-frame clones alone and is incomplete. The sample has approximately 190,000 clones, approximately 82% seen once. Sequenced input: PBMCs. The receptors shown here come from a woman aged 30 to 39 in good health and CMV-seropositive.

The gene calls are TRBV2 and TRBJ1-4, with no clear D. Germline V lookup: CDR1 SNHLY, CDR2 FYNNEI. This CDR3 region has 13 residues. V was cut by 3 bases and J by 8 bases, with 10 bases left in between. The CDR3 DNA sequence: TGTGCCAGCAGTGATTGGCCGGGGGAAAAACTGTTTTTT. Amino acids: CASSDWPGEKLFF.

The CDR3 DNA is TGCAGCGTCCGCGGACAGACCCTCACTGAAGCTTTCTTT. Protein sequence: CSVRGQTLTEAFF. V and J are TRBV29-1 and TRBJ1-1; D may be TRBD1 (6 bases). Germline V gene lookup returns CDR1 SQVTM and CDR2 ANQGSEA. The V gene lost 6 bases and the J gene lost 4 bases, with 15 bases spanning the gap. This CDR3 is built from 13 residues.

This chain joins TRBV5-1 and TRBJ2-7; TRBD2 might be the D (5 bases). V gave up 7 bases and J gave up 2 bases, with 19 bases separating them. The CDR3 covers 15 residues. Germline V gene sequence: CDR1 SGHRS, CDR2 YFSETQ. As DNA, the CDR3 is TGCGCCAGCGCACTAGGGTTGGCTAGCCCCTACGAGCAGTACTTC. Translating gives CASALGLASPYEQYF.

The rearrangement links TRBV9 to TRBJ2-7, with D tentatively TRBD1 (6 bases). The CDR3 loop spans 15 amino acids. V was trimmed by 3 bases and J by 3 bases, leaving 16 bases between them. Germline V lookup: CDR1 SGDLS, CDR2 YYNGEE. The CDR3 protein is CASSASGTTYYEQYF. DNA of the CDR3: TGTGCCAGCAGCGCATCCGGGACAACGTACTACGAGCAGTACTTC.

This chain uses TRBV27 with TRBJ2-7, with D hard to call. Germline CDR1 and CDR2: MNHEY and SMNVEV (reference sequence). CDR3 length: 14 residues. Trimming removed 2 bases from V and 0 bases from J, with 8 bases in between. The CDR3 nucleotides are TGTGCCAGCAGTTTACGCGACAACTCCTACGAGCAGTACTTC. Translated, it gives CASSLRDNSYEQYF.

This clone was found a few times. The chain carries TRBV29-1 and TRBJ1-5, with unresolved D. The length of the CDR3 is 13 residues. Germline V gene data show CDR1 as SQVTM and CDR2 as ANQGSEA. Trimming took off 6 bases at V and 5 bases at J, with 14 bases between the two ends. CDR3 sequence: CSVAPEHDQPQHF. CDR3 in DNA: TGCAGCGTCGCCCCTGAACATGATCAGCCCCAGCATTTT. Full variable domain (outside the CDR3, taken from reference TRBV29-1 and TRBJ1-5): SAVISQKPSRDICQRGTSLTIQCQVDSQVTMMFWYRQQPGQSLTLIATANQGSEATYESGFVIDKFPISRPNLTFSTLTVSNMSPEDSSIYLCSVAPEHDQPQHFGDGTRLSIL.

The V call is TRBV5-6, the J call TRBJ2-5; tentatively, D is TRBD2 (5 bases). CDR3 length: 13 amino acids. V lost 4 bases and J 5 bases, leaving 12 bases between the germline ends. CDR1 SGHDT and CDR2 YYEEEE come from the germline V gene. The CDR3, as DNA: TGTGCCAGCAGCACAAGACCGGGGGAGACCCAGTACTTC. This codes for CASSTRPGETQYF.

The V and J genes are TRBV5-6 and TRBJ2-7; 7 bases match TRBD1. J was trimmed by 4 bases and V by 4 bases; bases with no gene match: 5. This CDR3 region has 13 residues. Germline V CDR1 and CDR2: SGHDT, YYEEEE. The CDR3 region is CASSLPGQYEQYF. The DNA of the CDR3 is TGTGCCAGCAGCCTCCCGGGACAGTACGAGCAGTACTTC.

In its sample, this clone was seen once. J is TRBJ1-3 and V is TRBV18; tentative D call: TRBD1 (6 bases). Deletions cut 8 bases from V and 4 bases from J, with 21 bases between. The length of the CDR3 is 16 residues. Germline values: CDR1 KGHSH, CDR2 LQKENI. The chain's CDR3 is CASPQDSVKAGNTIYF. The CDR3 nucleotides are TGTGCCAGCCCACAGGACAGTGTTAAGGCGGGAAACACCATATATTTT.

The V gene is TRBV5-6, the J gene TRBJ2-1; D is unclear. CDR1 is SGHDT, CDR2 YYEEEE, per germline. The CDR3 runs 14 residues. Trimming took off 1 base at V and 5 bases at J, with 10 bases between the two ends. The chain's CDR3 is CASSLFDINNEQFF. The CDR3, as DNA: TGTGCCAGCAGCTTGTTTGACATAAACAATGAGCAGTTCTTC.

The chain couples TRBV6-6 to TRBJ2-1, with TRBD2 as a possible D gene (6 bases). V was cut by 5 bases and J by 10 bases, with 18 bases left in between. The CDR3 contains 14 residues. CDR1 and CDR2 (germline): MNHNY, SVGAGI (reference sequence). The CDR3 loop reads CASSQLQGGTEQFF. CDR3 DNA: TGTGCCAGCAGTCAGCTCCAGGGCGGGACGGAGCAGTTCTTC.

The genes are TRBV10-1 and TRBJ1-5, with TRBD1 matching over 8 bases. Unmatched junction bases numbered 9, after V lost 0 bases and J lost 5 bases. The CDR3 contains 17 residues. Germline CDR1 WNHNN, CDR2 SYGVQD (reference sequence). The CDR3 region is CASSESDRDDLDQPQHF. CDR3 nucleotides: TGCGCCAGCAGTGAGTCGGACAGGGACGATCTTGATCAGCCCCAGCATTTT.

This sequence joins TRBV27 and TRBJ2-5; the D gene is possibly TRBD1 (6 bases). Trimming left V 4 bases short and J 5 bases short, with 11 bases between. The germline CDR1 and CDR2 sequences are MNHEY and SMNVEV (reference sequence). The CDR3 extends over 13 amino acids. CDR3 sequence: CASSSGAWETQYF. Written as DNA, the CDR3 is TGTGCCAGCAGTTCAGGGGCTTGGGAGACCCAGTACTTC.

This chain joins TRBV5-1 and TRBJ2-7; D is perhaps TRBD2 (6 bases). Germline V gives CDR1 SGHRS, CDR2 YFSETQ. This CDR3 has 13 residues. V dropped 1 base and J dropped 4 bases, with 9 bases sitting between them. CDR3 amino acids: CASSLRTMYEQYF. The CDR3 DNA follows: TGCGCCAGCAGCTTGCGGACTATGTACGAGCAGTACTTC.

This clone was seen a handful of times. The rearrangement joins TRBV5-6 to TRBJ1-3; D uncertain. The CDR3 runs to 14 residues. Per germline, CDR1 SGHDT and CDR2 YYEEEE. Trimming took off 4 bases at V and 0 bases at J, with 8 bases between the two ends. CDR3 residues: CASSVELSGNTIYF. CDR3 nucleotides: TGTGCCAGCAGCGTAGAACTCTCTGGAAACACCATATATTTT.

The genes are TRBV15 and TRBJ2-1, with D possibly TRBD2 on 6 matching bases. V lost 3 bases and J 5 bases, leaving 17 bases between the germline ends. Germline V gives CDR1 LNHNV, CDR2 YYDKDF (reference sequence). The CDR3 is 16 residues long. The CDR3 loop is CATSRGGWAVDNEQFF. DNA of the CDR3: TGTGCCACCAGCAGGGGGGGATGGGCGGTCGACAATGAGCAGTTCTTC.

As to this clone: One end of the junction fails to match germline, which may point to a read error. The J gene is TRBJ2-5, the V gene TRBV7-7; TRBD1 might be the D (6 bases). Germline lookup yields CDR1 SSHAT and CDR2 FNYEAQ (reference sequence). The CDR3 is 15 residues long. In DNA form, the CDR3 reads TGTGCTAGCAGCTCGACGACAGGTTCTCAAGAGACCCAGTACTTC. This translates into CASSSTTGSQETQYF.

The gene calls are TRBV19 and TRBJ1-5, with D perhaps TRBD1 (6 bases). Germline loops: CDR1 LNHDA, CDR2 SQIVND (reference sequence). Trimming stripped 8 bases from V and 3 bases from J, with 14 bases between. The CDR3 sequence is 14 residues long. CDR3 protein: CASSGTTINQPQHF. CDR3 DNA: TGTGCCAGTTCCGGGACAACGATCAATCAGCCCCAGCATTTT.

This clone has a single count. This sequence joins TRBV6-1 and TRBJ2-2; possibly TRBD1 for D (5 bases). CDR3 length: 13 residues. Trimming stripped 2 bases from V and 7 bases from J, with 8 bases between. Per the germline V gene, CDR1 is MNHNS and CDR2 is SASEGT. The CDR3 loop reads CASSETRDGELFF. In DNA form, the CDR3 reads TGTGCCAGCAGTGAAACCAGGGACGGGGAGCTGTTTTTT.

The V gene is TRBV6-5, the J gene TRBJ2-1; D is unclear. Germline loops: CDR1 MNHEY, CDR2 SVGAGI. CDR3 length: 12 residues. V was cut by 6 bases and J by 8 bases, with 11 bases left in between. CDR3 nucleotide sequence: TGTGCCAGCAGCGCCTTTACGGATGAGCAGTTCTTC. Translation: CASSAFTDEQFF.

V is TRBV7-9 and J is TRBJ2-7, with no clear D. The length of the CDR3 is 14 residues. V lost 1 base and J 6 bases, leaving 13 bases between the germline ends. In germline, CDR1 is SEHNR, CDR2 FQNEAQ (reference sequence). The CDR3 DNA reads TGTGCCAGCAGCTTAGTTGGTCAGGTCTCCGAGCAGTACTTC. It yields the protein CASSLVGQVSEQYF.

In DNA form, the CDR3 reads TGTGCCAGCAGCCAAGAGGGGACTAGCGGATACACCGGGGAGCTGTTTTTT. Its translation is CASSQEGTSGYTGELFF. The chain links TRBV4-2 to TRBJ2-2, with 11 bases matching TRBD2. CDR1 and CDR2 from the germline V gene are LGHNA and YNFKEQ. CDR3 size: 17 residues. V was pared by 0 bases and J by 3 bases, with 3 bases of the junction left unmatched.

This chain links TRBV28 with TRBJ2-7, with 7 bases aligning to TRBD1. Per germline, CDR1 MDHEN and CDR2 SYDVKM. Losses at the gene ends were 7 bases for V and 2 bases for J; bases not matched to a gene: 11. The CDR3 is made up of 15 amino acids. The CDR3 loop is CASIGGQLSPYEQYF. In DNA, the CDR3 is TGTGCCAGCATAGGGGGACAGTTATCCCCCTACGAGCAGTACTTC.

The chain employs TRBV29-1 and TRBJ2-1, with TRBD1 matching over 9 bases. This CDR3 contains 13 residues. V shed 7 bases, J shed 4 bases, and the junction held 5 bases outside the gene matches. The germline gives CDR1 SQVTM, CDR2 ANQGSEA. CDR3 bases: TGCAGCGCCCCGGGACAGGGTTACAATGAGCAGTTCTTC. It yields the protein CSAPGQGYNEQFF.

V usage is TRBV28 and J usage is TRBJ2-7; D is ambiguous. The CDR3 is 14 residues long. The germline CDR1 and CDR2 sequences are MDHEN and SYDVKM. Trimming took 2 bases from V and 2 from J, leaving 10 bases between them. The CDR3 DNA sequence: TGTGCCAGCAGTTTACCCATAGTCCCCTACGAGCAGTACTTC. This encodes CASSLPIVPYEQYF.

This clone has only one observation. The chain carries TRBV23-1 and TRBJ2-7; D remains ambiguous. TRBV23-1 is reported as an ORF; its role is uncertain. The ends were cut back, 5 bases at V and 3 bases at J, with 11 bases in the middle. This CDR3 is built from 13 residues. The CDR3 DNA reads TGCGCCAGCAGTAAGCCCGCTTACTACGAGCAGTACTTC. Residues: CASSKPAYYEQYF.

The chain uses TRBV28 and TRBJ1-1; D possibly corresponds to TRBD1 (6 bases). Germline CDR1 reads MDHEN; CDR2 reads SYDVKM. There are 17 residues in the CDR3. The V end lost 5 bases, the J end lost 6 bases, and 25 bases lay between the germline ends. This CDR3 reads CASSPIPGTRGRAEAFF. The DNA for the CDR3 is TGTGCCAGCAGTCCGATCCCCGGGACCAGGGGAAGGGCTGAAGCTTTCTTT.

The chain combines TRBV28 with TRBJ2-1, with a weak D call TRBD2 (6 bases). The CDR3 runs to 15 residues. The germline CDR1 and CDR2 sequences are MDHEN and SYDVKM. V lost 5 bases, J lost 0 bases, and 11 bases lay in between. The CDR3 is CASSQSGPSYNEQFF. CDR3 in DNA: TGTGCCAGCAGTCAGAGCGGGCCCTCCTACAATGAGCAGTTCTTC.

This clone was seen a handful of times. The chain joins TRBV5-4 to TRBJ2-7, with D possibly matching TRBD1 (5 bases). Germline V CDR1 and CDR2: SGHNT, YYREEE (reference sequence). The length of the CDR3 is 14 residues. Trimming removed 0 bases from V and 2 bases from J, with 9 bases in between. The CDR3 sequence is CASSLGMDTYEQYF. The CDR3 region has the DNA TGTGCCAGCAGCTTGGGGATGGACACCTACGAGCAGTACTTC.

This clone occurred a few times. The rearrangement links TRBV30 to TRBJ1-1, with 7 bases that match TRBD1. V dropped 2 bases and J dropped 10; count of bases not matched to a gene: 7. The CDR3 totals 12 residues. Germline V CDR1 and CDR2: GTSNPN, SVGIG (reference sequence). CDR3 sequence (DNA): TGTGCCTGGAGTCCTCCGACAGGGTCAGCTTTCTTT. Encoded protein: CAWSPPTGSAFF. Full variable domain (missing parts from reference TRBV30 and TRBJ1-1): SQTIHQWPATLVQPVGSPLSLECTVEGTSNPNLYWYRQAAGRGLQLLFYSVGIGQISSEVPQNLSASRPQDRQFILSSKKLLLSDSGFYLCAWSPPTGSAFFGQGTRLTVV.

This chain uses TRBV29-1 with TRBJ2-3; 9 nucleotides agree with TRBD2. Germline loops: CDR1 SQVTM, CDR2 ANQGSEA. The CDR3 runs to 15 residues. V gave up 3 bases and J gave up 6 bases; unmatched junction bases: 10. The CDR3 loop is CSVDPREGPGDTQYF. The CDR3 nucleotides read TGCAGCGTTGATCCGCGGGAGGGCCCGGGGGATACGCAGTATTTT.

The rearrangement uses TRBV7-3 and TRBJ2-7, with 8 bases lining up with TRBD1. CDR3 size: 13 residues. The trim removed 6 bases at V and 5 bases at J, leaving 6 bases unmatched. Germline V CDR1 and CDR2: SGHTA, FQGTGA. The CDR3 spells CASRKQGGDEQYF. The CDR3 DNA reads as TGTGCCAGCAGGAAACAGGGGGGAGACGAGCAGTACTTC.